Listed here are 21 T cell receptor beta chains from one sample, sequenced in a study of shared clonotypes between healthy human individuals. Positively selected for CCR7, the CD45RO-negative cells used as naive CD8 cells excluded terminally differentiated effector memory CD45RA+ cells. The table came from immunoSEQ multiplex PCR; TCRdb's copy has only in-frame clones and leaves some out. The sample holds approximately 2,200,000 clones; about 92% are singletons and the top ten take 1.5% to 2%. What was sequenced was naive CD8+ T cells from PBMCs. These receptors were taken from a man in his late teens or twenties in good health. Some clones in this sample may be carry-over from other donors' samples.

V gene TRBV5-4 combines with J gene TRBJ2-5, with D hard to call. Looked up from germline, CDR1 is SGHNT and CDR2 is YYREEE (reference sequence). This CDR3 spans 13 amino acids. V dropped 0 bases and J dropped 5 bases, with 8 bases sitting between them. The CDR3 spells CASSLEGRETQYF. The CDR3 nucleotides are TGTGCCAGCAGCTTGGAAGGGCGGGAGACCCAGTACTTC.

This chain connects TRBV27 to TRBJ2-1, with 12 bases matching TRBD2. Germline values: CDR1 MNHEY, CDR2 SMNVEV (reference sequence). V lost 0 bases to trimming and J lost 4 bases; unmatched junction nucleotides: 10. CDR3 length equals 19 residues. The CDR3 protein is CASSLSPSGRAPFYNEQFF. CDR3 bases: TGTGCCAGCAGTTTATCTCCTAGCGGGAGGGCCCCCTTTTACAATGAGCAGTTCTTC.

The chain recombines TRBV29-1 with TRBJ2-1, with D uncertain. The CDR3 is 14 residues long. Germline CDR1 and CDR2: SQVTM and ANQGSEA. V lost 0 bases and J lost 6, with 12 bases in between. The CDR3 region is CSVEELEPGNEQFF. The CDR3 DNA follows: TGCAGCGTTGAAGAGTTGGAACCAGGCAATGAGCAGTTCTTC.

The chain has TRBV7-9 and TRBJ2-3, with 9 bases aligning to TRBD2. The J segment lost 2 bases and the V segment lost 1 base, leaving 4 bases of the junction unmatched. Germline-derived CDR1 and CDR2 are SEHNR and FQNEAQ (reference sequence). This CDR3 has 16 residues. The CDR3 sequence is CASSLGLAANTDTQYF. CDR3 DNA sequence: TGTGCCAGCAGCTTAGGACTAGCGGCCAACACAGATACGCAGTATTTT.

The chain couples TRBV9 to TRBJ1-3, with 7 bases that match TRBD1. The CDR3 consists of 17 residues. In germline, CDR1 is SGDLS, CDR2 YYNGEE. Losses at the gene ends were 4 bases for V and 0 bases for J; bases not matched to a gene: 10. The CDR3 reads CASSYRQGRVSGNTIYF. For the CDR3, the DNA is TGTGCCAGCAGCTACCGACAGGGCCGAGTCTCTGGAAACACCATATATTTT.

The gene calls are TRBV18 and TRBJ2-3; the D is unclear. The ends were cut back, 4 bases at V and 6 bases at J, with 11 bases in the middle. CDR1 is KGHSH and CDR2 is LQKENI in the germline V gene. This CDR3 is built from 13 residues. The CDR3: CASSLGTRDTQYF. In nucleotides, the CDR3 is TGTGCCAGCTCACTTGGAACAAGGGATACGCAGTATTTT.

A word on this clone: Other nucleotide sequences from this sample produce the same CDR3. The CDR3 is CASSLGAGSYEQYF. CDR3 nucleotides: TGTGCCAGCAGTTTAGGGGCAGGCTCCTACGAGCAGTACTTC. The chain uses TRBV27 and TRBJ2-7, with D perhaps TRBD1 (5 bases). V was trimmed by 2 bases and J by 0 bases, leaving 8 bases between them. This CDR3 is 14 amino acids long. Germline V CDR1 and CDR2: MNHEY, SMNVEV (reference sequence).

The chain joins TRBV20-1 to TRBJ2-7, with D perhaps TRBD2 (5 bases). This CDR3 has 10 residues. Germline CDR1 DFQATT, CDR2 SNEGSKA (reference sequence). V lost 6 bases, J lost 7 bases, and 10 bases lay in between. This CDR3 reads CSARSGEQYF. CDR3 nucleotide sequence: TGCAGTGCCCGCTCGGGGGAGCAGTACTTC.

The CDR3 DNA follows: TGCGCCAGCAGCTTGGTAGGGGGGGCGGTCGAGCAGTACTTC. Translating gives CASSLVGGAVEQYF. The gene calls are TRBV5-1 and TRBJ2-7; tentatively, D is TRBD2 (7 bases). V lost 0 bases and J 6 bases, leaving 13 bases between the germline ends. The germline gives CDR1 SGHRS, CDR2 YFSETQ. The CDR3 is made up of 14 amino acids. The variable domain in full, completed from reference TRBV5-1 and TRBJ2-7, reads KAGVTQTPRYLIKTRGQQVTLSCSPISGHRSVSWYQQTPGQGLQFLFEYFSETQRNKGNFPGRFSGRQFSNSRSEMNVSTLELGDSALYLCASSLVGGAVEQYFGPGTRLTVT.

The CDR3: CASSLGRGRDSNQPQHF. CDR3 bases: TGTGCCAGCAGCTTGGGCCGGGGACGGGATAGCAATCAGCCCCAGCATTTT. This rearrangement joins TRBV7-9 to TRBJ1-5; possible D gene TRBD1, 5 bases. V was pared by 3 bases and J by 0 bases, with 15 bases between. The germline CDR1 and CDR2 sequences are SEHNR and FQNEAQ (reference sequence). The CDR3 covers 17 residues.

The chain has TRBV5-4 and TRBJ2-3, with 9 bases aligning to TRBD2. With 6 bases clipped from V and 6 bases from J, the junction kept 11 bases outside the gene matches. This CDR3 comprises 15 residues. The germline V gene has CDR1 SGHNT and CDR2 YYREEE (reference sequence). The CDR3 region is CASTGAGGRRDTQYF. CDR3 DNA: TGTGCCAGCACAGGGGCGGGGGGGAGGAGGGATACGCAGTATTTT.

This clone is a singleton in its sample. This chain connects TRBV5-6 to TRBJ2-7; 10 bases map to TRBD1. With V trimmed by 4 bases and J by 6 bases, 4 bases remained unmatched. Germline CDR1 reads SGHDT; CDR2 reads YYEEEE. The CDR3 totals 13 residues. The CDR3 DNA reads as TGTGCCAGCAGCACGGGGACAGGGGCCGAGCAGTACTTC. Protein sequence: CASSTGTGAEQYF.

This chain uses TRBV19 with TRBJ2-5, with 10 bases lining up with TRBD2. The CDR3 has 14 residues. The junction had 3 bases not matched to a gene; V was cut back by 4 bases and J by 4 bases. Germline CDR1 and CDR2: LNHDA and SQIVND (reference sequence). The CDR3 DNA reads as TGTGCCAGTAGTACTAGCGGGAGCAGAGAGACCCAGTACTTC. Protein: CASSTSGSRETQYF.

The CDR3 bases are TGCGCCAGCAGTGAGGCTCTAGCGGGCTACGAGCAGTACTTC. Its translation is CASSEALAGYEQYF. The J gene is TRBJ2-7, the V gene TRBV10-1; TRBD2 matches at 8 bases. This CDR3 has 14 amino acids. Germline V CDR1 and CDR2: WNHNN, SYGVQD (reference sequence). V trimming: 2 bases; J trimming: 3 bases; junction bases outside the gene matches: 3.

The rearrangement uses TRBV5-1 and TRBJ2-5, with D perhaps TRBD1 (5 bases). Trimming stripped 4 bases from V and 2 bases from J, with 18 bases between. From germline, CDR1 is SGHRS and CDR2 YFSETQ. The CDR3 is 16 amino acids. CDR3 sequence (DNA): TGCGCCAGCAGCAGACCCGAAACAGGCAGACAAGAGACCCAGTACTTC. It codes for CASSRPETGRQETQYF.

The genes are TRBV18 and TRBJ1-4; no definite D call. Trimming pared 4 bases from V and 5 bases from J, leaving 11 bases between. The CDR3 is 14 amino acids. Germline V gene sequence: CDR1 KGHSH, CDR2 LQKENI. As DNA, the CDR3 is TGTGCCAGCTCACGGGCAGCCGAAAATGAAAAACTGTTTTTT. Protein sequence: CASSRAAENEKLFF.

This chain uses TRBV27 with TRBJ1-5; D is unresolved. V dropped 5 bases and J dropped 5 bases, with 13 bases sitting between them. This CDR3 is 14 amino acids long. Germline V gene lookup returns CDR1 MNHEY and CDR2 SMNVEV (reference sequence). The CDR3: CASSPFETYQPQHF. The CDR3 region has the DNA TGTGCCAGCAGTCCCTTCGAGACCTATCAGCCCCAGCATTTT.

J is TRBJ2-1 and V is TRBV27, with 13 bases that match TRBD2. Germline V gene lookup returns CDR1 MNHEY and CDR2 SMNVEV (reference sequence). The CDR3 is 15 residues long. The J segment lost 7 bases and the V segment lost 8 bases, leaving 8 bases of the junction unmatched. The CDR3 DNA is TGTGCCAGCGGATGGACTAGCGGGAGTACGAATGAGCAGTTCTTC. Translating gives CASGWTSGSTNEQFF.

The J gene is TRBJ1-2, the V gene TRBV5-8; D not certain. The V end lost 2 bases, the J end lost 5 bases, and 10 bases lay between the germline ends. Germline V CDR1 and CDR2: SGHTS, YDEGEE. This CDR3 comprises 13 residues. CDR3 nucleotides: TGTGCCAGCAGCTTTCAGGAACCTTATGGCTACACCTTC. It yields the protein CASSFQEPYGYTF.

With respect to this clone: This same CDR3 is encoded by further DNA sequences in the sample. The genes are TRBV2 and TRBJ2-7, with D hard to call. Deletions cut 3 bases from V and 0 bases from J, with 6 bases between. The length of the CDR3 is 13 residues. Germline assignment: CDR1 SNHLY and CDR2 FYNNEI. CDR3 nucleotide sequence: TGTGCCAGCAGTGAGTGGAGCTCCTACGAGCAGTACTTC. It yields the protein CASSEWSSYEQYF.

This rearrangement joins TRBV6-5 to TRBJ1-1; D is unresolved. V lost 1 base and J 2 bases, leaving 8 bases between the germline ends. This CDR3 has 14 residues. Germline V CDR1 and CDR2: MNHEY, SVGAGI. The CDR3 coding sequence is TGTGCCAGCAGTTACTTACGGGGAAACACTGAAGCTTTCTTT. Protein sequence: CASSYLRGNTEAFF.